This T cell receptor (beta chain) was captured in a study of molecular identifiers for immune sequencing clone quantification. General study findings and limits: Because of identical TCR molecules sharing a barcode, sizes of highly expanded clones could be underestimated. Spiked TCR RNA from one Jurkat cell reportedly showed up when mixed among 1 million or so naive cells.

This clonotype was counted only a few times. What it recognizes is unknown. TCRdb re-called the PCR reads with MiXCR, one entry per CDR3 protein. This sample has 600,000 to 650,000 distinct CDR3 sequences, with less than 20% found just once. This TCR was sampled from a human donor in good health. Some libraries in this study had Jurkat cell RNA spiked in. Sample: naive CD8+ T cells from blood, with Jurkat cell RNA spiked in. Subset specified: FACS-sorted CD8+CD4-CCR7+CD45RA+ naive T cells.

CDR3 bases: TGTGCCAGCAGCCGGACTAGCGGGCCGGCTACCGGGGAGCTGTTTTTT. It codes for CASSRTSGPATGELFF. The V and J genes are TRBV7-9 and TRBJ2-2; 11 bases match TRBD2. CDR3 size: 16 residues. The junction had 7 bases not matched to a gene; V was cut back by 5 bases and J by 5 bases. CDR1 is SEHNR, CDR2 FQNEAQ, per germline (reference sequence).